This TCR beta chain stems from a study of OX40 agonist ivuxolimab in advanced cancers. The V segment lost 6 bases and the J segment 6 bases; nucleotides outside the gene matches: 13. The germline V gene has CDR1 SGHAT and CDR2 FQNNGV. The CDR3 covers 15 residues. Produced via immunoSEQ multiplex PCR; TCRdb's table is partial and in-frame only. This sample carries 95,000 to 150,000 clones, less than 95% of them seen once, and the ten largest clones take 0.7% to 0.9%. This specimen was CD4+ or CD8+ T cells sorted from blood, taken in a trial of the OX40 agonist ivuxolimab. This rearrangement joins TRBV11-2 to TRBJ1-1; 7 bases align to TRBD1. The receptor's source is an adult with an advanced solid tumor such as melanoma, head and neck, liver or kidney cancer. CDR3 in DNA: TGTGCCAGCAGGTCGACAGGGTCTTTGTTACCTGAAGCTTTCTTT. Protein sequence: CASRSTGSLLPEAFF.